This T cell receptor beta chain was obtained from a study of T cell responses to AZD1222 COVID-19 vaccine. Assay used: immunoSEQ multiplex PCR; TCRdb lists only in-frame clones, some missing. The data hold some 190,000 clones, with around 90% observed a single time. The germline V gene has CDR1 LGHNA and CDR2 YSLEER. This CDR3 has 14 residues. The germline V and J ends were trimmed by 3 bases and 0 bases, with 9 bases remaining between them. This chain links TRBV4-3 with TRBJ2-7; D remains ambiguous. This specimen consisted of peripheral blood, obtained 28 days after the second AZD1222 dose. The source of this sequence is an adult who received the AZD1222 COVID-19 vaccine. CDR3 protein: CASSHTRSSYEQYF. The CDR3 DNA reads as TGCGCCAGCAGCCACACCAGGAGCTCCTACGAGCAGTACTTC.